The next 9 T cell receptor beta chains were all read from a single sample in a study of blood T cell repertoires in COVID-19 (dated by TCRdb to about 2020). To prepare the library, the immunoSEQ multiplex PCR assay was applied. TCRdb holds this immuneACCESS table with in-frame rearrangements only. Some clones are missing; in checked studies, unresolved V genes explain under half, and the rest has no known cause. The sample data list under 250,000 clones, and 65% to 85% of these were observed just once. In total, the top ten clones hold around 26% of the sample. What was sequenced was peripheral blood. The receptors were sampled from a man between 40 and 49 years old with acute or convalescent COVID-19.

The gene calls are TRBV5-4 and TRBJ1-2; D not resolved. The CDR3 has 14 residues. Germline CDR1 reads SGHNT; CDR2 reads YYREEE (reference sequence). V lost 4 bases to trimming and J lost 0 bases, with 10 bases between them. The CDR3 spells CASSHGQTNYGYTF. The CDR3 bases are TGTGCCAGCAGCCATGGGCAAACTAACTATGGCTACACCTTC.

The chain recombines TRBV11-3 with TRBJ1-6; 7 bases agree with TRBD1. The germline gives CDR1 SGHNT, CDR2 YENEEA. Trimming at V came to 6 bases and at J to 5 bases, leaving 7 bases not matched to a gene. The CDR3 length is 15 residues. CDR3 coding DNA: TGTGCCAGCAGTTCCGGGACAGCTGATAATTCACCCCTCCACTTT. It encodes CASSSGTADNSPLHF.

The chain uses TRBV4-3 and TRBJ2-1; D not resolved. Trimming took 0 bases from V and 1 from J, leaving 7 bases between them. Germline V lookup: CDR1 LGHNA, CDR2 YSLEER. The CDR3 totals 15 residues. The CDR3, as DNA: TGCGCCAGCAGCCAAGATCAGGATTCCTACAATGAGCAGTTCTTC. Residues: CASSQDQDSYNEQFF.

The CDR3 region is CASSGFGGAYEQYF. The CDR3 bases are TGTGCCAGTAGTGGGTTTGGGGGCGCATACGAGCAGTACTTC. The chain recombines TRBV19 with TRBJ2-7, with D possibly being TRBD1 (6 bases). With 5 bases removed from V and 4 bases from J, the gap between germline ends came to 15 bases. This CDR3 spans 14 amino acids. The germline V gene has CDR1 LNHDA and CDR2 SQIVND (reference sequence).

J is TRBJ1-4 and V is TRBV28; D unclear. V was cut by 5 bases and J by 7 bases, with 17 bases left in between. From germline, CDR1 is MDHEN and CDR2 SYDVKM. The CDR3 runs 15 residues. In DNA, the CDR3 is TGTGCCAGCAGTCTCTTGTCCGGGTCTGGTGAAAAACTGTTTTTT. Amino acid sequence: CASSLLSGSGEKLFF. Together with reference TRBV28 and TRBJ1-4, the CDR3 gives the full variable domain: DVKVTQSSRYLVKRTGEKVFLECVQDMDHENMFWYRQDPGLGLRLIYFSYDVKMKEKGDIPEGYSVSREKKERFSLILESASTNQTSMYLCASSLLSGSGEKLFFGSGTQLSVL.

A single count supports this clone. The genes are TRBV7-8 and TRBJ1-1; 7 nucleotides match TRBD1. The germline CDR1 and CDR2 sequences are SGHVS and FQNEAQ. V gave up 4 bases and J gave up 2 bases; unmatched junction bases: 4. The CDR3 contains 14 residues. In DNA, the CDR3 is TGTGCCAGCAGCTCCGGGACAGCAAACACTGAAGCTTTCTTT. As protein: CASSSGTANTEAFF.

This chain links TRBV11-2 with TRBJ2-3, with D perhaps matching TRBD2 (5 bases). V lost 2 bases and J 2 bases, leaving 5 bases between the germline ends. The CDR3 contains 13 residues. Per the germline V gene, CDR1 is SGHAT and CDR2 is FQNNGV. The CDR3, as DNA: TGTGCCAGCAGCTTACGGGACACAGATACGCAGTATTTT. Protein: CASSLRDTDTQYF.

The J gene is TRBJ1-2, the V gene TRBV6-4, with D hard to call. CDR1 and CDR2 from the germline V gene are MRHNA and SNTAGT. The CDR3 totals 9 residues. Trimming stripped 7 bases from V and 8 bases from J, with 5 bases between. CDR3 in amino acids: CASTSGYTF. CDR3 coding DNA: TGTGCCAGCACGAGCGGCTACACCTTC.

The chain carries TRBV7-2 and TRBJ1-1; D ambiguous. From germline, CDR1 is SGHTA and CDR2 FQGNSA. The CDR3 is made up of 14 amino acids. V lost 5 bases, J lost 5 bases, and 15 bases lay in between. The CDR3 is CASSPRGGRTEAFF. CDR3 DNA sequence: TGTGCCAGCAGCCCCCGGGGAGGGAGGACTGAAGCTTTCTTT.